These 4 T cell receptor beta chains were all obtained from the same sample, sequenced in a study of vaccination and CD4 T cells after COVID-19. Once obtained from cultured CD4+ T cells, the DNA was sequenced using the Oncomine TCR Beta short-read assay. TCRdb passed the PCR reads through MiXCR, listing each CDR3 protein once. The repertoire holds roughly 15,000 distinct CDR3 sequences, with over 40% as singletons. Which antigens these TCRs recognize remains unknown. The treatment here: approximately 9-day PBMC culture with coronavirus spike peptide pools or control peptides (ViraFEST assay). Sample: CD4+ T cells from blood, cultured in vitro, taken before SARS-CoV-2 vaccination. The receptors come from a human donor who received a COVID-19 vaccine.

There are a few counts of this clonotype. This sequence joins TRBV20-1 and TRBJ2-3; 13 positions match TRBD2. The CDR3 length is 16 residues. Germline V gene data show CDR1 as DFQATT and CDR2 as SNEGSKA (reference sequence). Trimming cost V 5 bases and J 1 base; bases outside gene matches: 6. DNA for the CDR3: TGCAGTGCTGAGACCGGGACTAGCGGGGGCACAGATACGCAGTATTTT. Protein sequence: CSAETGTSGGTDTQYF.

There are a few counts of this clonotype. The CDR3 DNA sequence: TGTGCCAGCAGCTTCAGATCCTATAATTCACCCCTCCACTTT. Translated, it gives CASSFRSYNSPLHF. This chain uses TRBV7-2 with TRBJ1-6; no clear D gene. V was shortened by 3 bases and J by 1 base, with 4 bases between the two germline ends. CDR1 and CDR2 (germline): SGHTA, FQGNSA. This CDR3 spans 14 amino acids.

V usage is TRBV12-3 or TRBV12-4 and J usage is TRBJ2-7, with D possibly TRBD2 on 6 matching bases. Between the trimmed V and J ends, which lost 5 bases and 1 base, there was a span of 18 bases. The CDR3 has 16 amino acids. This CDR3 reads CASSRDGGWGSYEQYF. The CDR3 coding sequence is TGTGCCAGCAGTCGCGATGGAGGGTGGGGGTCCTACGAGCAGTACTTC.

This clonotype has just a few counts. V gene TRBV6-1 combines with J gene TRBJ2-7, with D perhaps matching TRBD2 (6 bases). CDR1 MNHNS and CDR2 SASEGT come from the germline V gene. The V end was cut by 4 bases, the J end by 2 bases, with 12 bases between. The CDR3 loop spans 14 amino acids. The CDR3 protein is CASSGWDWPYEQYF. The CDR3 DNA follows: TGTGCCAGCAGTGGGTGGGACTGGCCCTACGAGCAGTACTTC.